A selection of T cell receptor beta chains follows, all from one sample in a study of PD-L1 blockade in urothelial cancer. Only in-frame clones appear in the TCRdb table, and some are missing; sequencing was by immunoSEQ multiplex PCR. The repertoire holds approximately 32,000 clones, roughly 80% seen once, with approximately 3.6% in the top ten. Sequenced material: PBMCs, taken around atezolizumab (anti-PD-L1) treatment. These receptors came from an older man with urothelial cancer. Each CDR3 is given with its conserved first and last residue. Fields, in order: clone size, V gene, J gene, D gene, CDR3 DNA, CDR3 protein. A D gene is named only where the DNA matches it firmly. Where a row states a size, it is once, few, many or the class of an expanded clone; other rows omit it.

once	TRBV7-9	TRBJ1-1	TRBD1	TGTGCCAGCAGCTTAGCCCAAAAGACAGGGTTGAACACTGAAGCTTTCTTT	CASSLAQKTGLNTEAFF
few	TRBV6-5	TRBJ1-1	-	TGTGCCAGCAGTTACTCCCAGGGTTCTATGAACACTGAAGCTTTCTTT	CASSYSQGSMNTEAFF
once	TRBV14	TRBJ1-2	-	TGTGCCAGCAGCAAAGGACAGGGCTACACCTTC	CASSKGQGYTF
-	TRBV28	TRBJ2-3	TRBD2	TGTGCCAGCAGTTCCACTGCCTGGCGGGGGGGGCAGGATACGCAGTATTTT	CASSSTAWRGGQDTQYF
-	TRBV7-2	TRBJ1-2	-	TGTGCCAGCAGCTTCTCCGGGACTAAAAACGGCAATGGCTACACCTTC	CASSFSGTKNGNGYTF
once	TRBV4-1	TRBJ2-2	-	TGCGCCAGCAGCCAAGAGTGGGGGGCCGGGGAGCTGTTTTTT	CASSQEWGAGELFF
-	TRBV27	TRBJ2-5	-	TGTGCCAGCAGTCTCGCTATGGAGACCCAGTACTTC	CASSLAMETQYF
-	TRBV4-1	TRBJ2-3	-	TGCGCCAGCAGCCAAGAGGGAGCCTCTAGCACAGATACGCAGTATTTT	CASSQEGASSTDTQYF
-	TRBV30	TRBJ2-7	TRBD1	TGTGCCTGGAGGGAGGGGGCACAGGGGGCTCGGGAGCAGTACTTC	CAWREGAQGAREQYF
few	TRBV5-4	TRBJ2-1	TRBD2	TGTGCCAGCAGCTACGGGACTAGCGGGATAAACGAGCAGTTCTTC	CASSYGTSGINEQFF
once	TRBV6-6	TRBJ2-1	TRBD2	TGTGCCACGACTAGCGGGGAATACAATGAGCAGTTCTTC	CATTSGEYNEQFF
-	TRBV11-3	TRBJ1-1	-	TGTGCCAGCAGCTTCAGGGGCCCAGGGTCTGAAGCTTTCTTT	CASSFRGPGSEAFF
-	TRBV10-3	TRBJ1-5	-	TGTGCCATCAGGAGCGACCAGGGGAATCAGCCCCAGCATTTT	CAIRSDQGNQPQHF
-	TRBV7-8	TRBJ1-2	-	TGTGCCAGCAGCTTAGCGGATCTGGGAGCTGGCTACACCTTC	CASSLADLGAGYTF
-	TRBV14	TRBJ1-2	-	TGTGCCAGCAGCCAAGTGAACCACATTGGCTACACCTTC	CASSQVNHIGYTF
-	TRBV7-2	TRBJ1-1	-	TGTGCCAGCAGCTTAGGGCAGAACACTGAAGCTTTCTTT	CASSLGQNTEAFF
-	TRBV5-4	TRBJ2-3	-	TGTGCCAGCAGCCCGAGATCCGAGGGAATTTATACGCAGTATTTT	CASSPRSEGIYTQYF
-	TRBV6-5	TRBJ1-2	TRBD1	TGTGCCAGCAGTTACTCCAACCAGGGGGCATGGGGCTACACCTTC	CASSYSNQGAWGYTF
once	TRBV19	TRBJ2-7	-	TGTGCCAGTAGTATTGCCAGGGGAATTTACGAGCAGTACTTC	CASSIARGIYEQYF